The next 27 T cell receptor beta chains were all read from a single sample in a study of shared clonotypes between healthy human individuals. The method was immunoSEQ multiplex PCR; TCRdb's version includes in-frame clones alone and lacks a portion of them. The table shows around 2.5 million clones, with roughly 93% occurring only once. Sequencing was performed on naive CD4+ T cells from PBMCs. The subset is: CD45RA+ positively selected. The receptors shown here come from a man younger than 35 in good health. Some clones in this sample may be carry-over from other donors' samples.

The chain recombines TRBV7-6 with TRBJ2-7; the D gene could be TRBD1 or TRBD2 (5 bases each). The ends were cut back, 5 bases at V and 4 bases at J, with 12 bases in the middle. Per the germline V gene, CDR1 is SGHVS and CDR2 is FNYEAQ. The CDR3 totals 13 residues. CDR3 coding DNA: TGTGCCAGCAGCATAGAGGGGCAGTACGAGCAGTACTTC. Protein: CASSIEGQYEQYF.

The chain joins TRBV5-1 to TRBJ1-3; 10 nucleotides match TRBD1. The CDR3 length is 16 residues. Germline V CDR1 and CDR2: SGHRS, YFSETQ. V trimming: 5 bases; J trimming: 0 bases; junction bases outside the gene matches: 5. CDR3 in amino acids: CASSLDRGFSGNTIYF. Written as DNA, the CDR3 is TGCGCCAGCAGTCTGGACAGGGGGTTCTCTGGAAACACCATATATTTT.

This clone was recorded only once. The gene calls are TRBV25-1 and TRBJ2-7; possibly TRBD2 for D (6 bases). V lost 1 base and J 5 bases, leaving 15 bases between the germline ends. CDR3 length equals 15 residues. The V gene's germline CDR1 is MGHDK and CDR2 SYGVNS. CDR3: CASSEFGAGRHEQYF. The CDR3 DNA sequence: TGTGCCAGCAGTGAATTTGGTGCGGGACGCCACGAGCAGTACTTC.

The rearrangement links TRBV5-1 to TRBJ2-7; 14 bases align to TRBD2. Germline-derived CDR1 and CDR2 are SGHRS and YFSETQ. Trimming at V came to 3 bases and at J to 2 bases, leaving 4 bases not matched to a gene. This CDR3 comprises 16 residues. The CDR3 bases are TGCGCCAGCAGCTCAGGGACTAGCGGGAGCACCTACGAGCAGTACTTC. Protein product: CASSSGTSGSTYEQYF. The variable domain in full, completed from reference TRBV5-1 and TRBJ2-7, reads KAGVTQTPRYLIKTRGQQVTLSCSPISGHRSVSWYQQTPGQGLQFLFEYFSETQRNKGNFPGRFSGRQFSNSRSEMNVSTLELGDSALYLCASSSGTSGSTYEQYFGPGTRLTVT.

As concerns this clone: The same CDR3 arises from other DNA sequences in this sample as well. CDR3 amino acids: CASSRPYEQYF. The CDR3 DNA reads as TGTGCCAGCAGTCGCCCCTACGAGCAGTACTTC. J is TRBJ2-7 and V is TRBV28; D remains ambiguous. The CDR3 contains 11 residues. Germline V gene sequence: CDR1 MDHEN, CDR2 SYDVKM. Trimming pared 5 bases from V and 2 bases from J, leaving 4 bases between.

The chain uses TRBV5-1 and TRBJ1-2; 7 bases are a match to TRBD1. Germline assignment: CDR1 SGHRS and CDR2 YFSETQ. The CDR3 length is 16 residues. V shed 5 bases, J shed 3 bases, and the junction held 13 bases outside the gene matches. Written as DNA, the CDR3 is TGCGCCAGCAGACCGGACCGGGACAGAATCTACTATGGCTACACCTTC. Translation: CASRPDRDRIYYGYTF. The full variable domain, with the rest looked up from reference TRBV5-1 and TRBJ1-2, is KAGVTQTPRYLIKTRGQQVTLSCSPISGHRSVSWYQQTPGQGLQFLFEYFSETQRNKGNFPGRFSGRQFSNSRSEMNVSTLELGDSALYLCASRPDRDRIYYGYTFGSGTRLTVV.

J is TRBJ2-1 and V is TRBV5-1, with D perhaps given as TRBD1 or TRBD2 (5 bases each). With 5 bases removed from V and 6 bases from J, the gap between germline ends came to 21 bases. Germline V lookup: CDR1 SGHRS, CDR2 YFSETQ. The CDR3 is 16 amino acids. The CDR3 is CASRELLGTAVNEQFF. CDR3 DNA: TGCGCCAGCAGAGAACTTCTGGGGACCGCGGTCAATGAGCAGTTCTTC.

The chain uses TRBV28 and TRBJ2-6, with a tentative D call TRBD2 (6 bases). The CDR3 runs to 15 residues. Trimming removed 7 bases from V and 3 bases from J, with 13 bases in between. Germline assignment: CDR1 MDHEN and CDR2 SYDVKM. The CDR3: CASMAPGVGANVLTF. The CDR3 DNA sequence: TGTGCCAGCATGGCCCCGGGGGTTGGGGCCAACGTCCTGACTTTC.

This clone was detected once. V usage is TRBV9 and J usage is TRBJ2-1; D gene ambiguous. V dropped 0 bases and J dropped 8 bases, with 12 bases sitting between them. This CDR3 region has 14 residues. Germline CDR1 and CDR2: SGDLS and YYNGEE. The CDR3 DNA sequence: TGTGCCAGCAGCGTAGGGACGTCTTCCTATGAGCAGTTCTTC. Protein sequence: CASSVGTSSYEQFF.

The CDR3 nucleotides read TGCGCCAGCAGCTTAGATTGGGATACGCAGTATTTT. The encoded protein is CASSLDWDTQYF. The chain couples TRBV5-1 to TRBJ2-3; D is unresolved. V was clipped by 2 bases and J by 6 bases, with 7 bases between them. CDR1 is SGHRS, CDR2 YFSETQ, per germline. This CDR3 spans 12 amino acids.

This chain joins TRBV2 and TRBJ1-6; D is perhaps TRBD1 (5 bases). The germline V gene has CDR1 SNHLY and CDR2 FYNNEI. Trimming took off 8 bases at V and 6 bases at J, with 20 bases between the two ends. The CDR3 totals 16 residues. Here the CDR3 reads CASSTVGQGSNSPLHF. The CDR3, as DNA: TGTGCCAGCTCCACGGTGGGGCAGGGCTCTAATTCACCCCTCCACTTT.

The rearrangement uses TRBV5-1 and TRBJ2-5; TRBD2 matches at 11 bases. Germline CDR1 reads SGHRS; CDR2 reads YFSETQ. The CDR3 consists of 16 residues. V lost 3 bases to trimming and J lost 4 bases; unmatched junction nucleotides: 8. CDR3 residues: CASSWALAGGPETQYF. The CDR3 DNA reads as TGCGCCAGCAGCTGGGCCTTAGCGGGAGGGCCAGAGACCCAGTACTTC.

J is TRBJ2-5 and V is TRBV4-2, with D perhaps matching TRBD1 or TRBD2 (5 bases each). The CDR3 is 12 residues long. Germline V gene lookup returns CDR1 LGHNA and CDR2 YNFKEQ. V lost 2 bases and J 14 bases, leaving 15 bases between the germline ends. CDR3 sequence: CASSQYAGRAYF. CDR3 bases: TGTGCCAGCAGCCAATACGCGGGCAGGGCTTACTTC.

As regards this clone: Other nucleotide sequences from this sample produce the same CDR3. The chain combines TRBV7-2 with TRBJ2-1; weak D call: TRBD2 (6 bases). CDR3 length equals 14 residues. Germline values: CDR1 SGHTA, CDR2 FQGNSA. Trimming took off 0 bases at V and 7 bases at J, with 10 bases between the two ends. CDR3: CASSLAGGGNEQFF. The CDR3 coding sequence is TGTGCCAGCAGCTTAGCGGGAGGAGGGAATGAGCAGTTCTTC.

This chain connects TRBV28 to TRBJ1-3; D is unresolved. The ends were cut back, 5 bases at V and 8 bases at J, with 10 bases in the middle. The CDR3 is made up of 12 amino acids. Per the germline V gene, CDR1 is MDHEN and CDR2 is SYDVKM. The CDR3 DNA sequence: TGTGCCAGCAGTCCAAGGACGTACACCATATATTTT. The encoded protein is CASSPRTYTIYF.

The rearrangement joins TRBV7-2 to TRBJ2-5; TRBD2 aligns across 11 bases. This CDR3 spans 18 amino acids. V trimming: 5 bases; J trimming: 0 bases; junction bases outside the gene matches: 11. Germline V gene data show CDR1 as SGHTA and CDR2 as FQGNSA. CDR3 bases: TGTGCCAGCAGCGCCGGCCCTAGACTAGCGGGACACCAAGAGACCCAGTACTTC. Translated: CASSAGPRLAGHQETQYF.

The V and J genes are TRBV5-1 and TRBJ1-2; TRBD1 is a possible D gene (6 bases). CDR1 is SGHRS and CDR2 is YFSETQ in the germline V gene. The V and J ends lost 5 bases and 1 base respectively, with 12 bases between them. This CDR3 is 14 amino acids long. In nucleotides, the CDR3 is TGCGCCAGCAGGCAGGGGTCGGTTAACTATGGCTACACCTTC. This translates into CASRQGSVNYGYTF.

This chain connects TRBV7-2 to TRBJ2-1; D is undetermined. The germline V gene encodes CDR1 SGHTA and CDR2 FQGNSA. The CDR3 runs 14 residues. V lost 1 base to trimming and J lost 12 bases, with 16 bases between them. DNA for the CDR3: TGTGCCAGCAGCTTAGAGTTGTCGGACGCCCGGCAGTTCTTC. It translates to CASSLELSDARQFF.

The V call is TRBV10-3, the J call TRBJ1-1; 7 nucleotides agree with TRBD1. CDR3 size: 12 residues. The J segment lost 8 bases and the V segment lost 5 bases, leaving 5 bases of the junction unmatched. The germline V gene encodes CDR1 ENHRY and CDR2 SYGVKD. The CDR3 here is CAISPGGWEAFF. CDR3 nucleotides: TGTGCCATCAGTCCAGGGGGTTGGGAAGCTTTCTTT.

Only one count was recorded for this clone. The rearrangement links TRBV27 to TRBJ2-1; D is unresolved. The CDR3 spans 11 residues. V was shortened by 2 bases and J by 5 bases, with 1 base between the two germline ends. Germline V gene sequence: CDR1 MNHEY, CDR2 SMNVEV (reference sequence). The CDR3 is CASSLDNEQFF. The CDR3 DNA follows: TGTGCCAGCAGTTTAGACAATGAGCAGTTCTTC.

The V and J genes are TRBV9 and TRBJ2-1; 12 nucleotides match TRBD2. The CDR3 is made up of 16 amino acids. Germline loops: CDR1 SGDLS, CDR2 YYNGEE. J gave up 6 bases and V 3 bases, and 7 bases lay outside the gene matches. The CDR3, as DNA: TGTGCCAGCAGCGGAAGGACTAGCGGGATTTTCAATGAGCAGTTCTTC. Translation: CASSGRTSGIFNEQFF.

This chain links TRBV5-1 with TRBJ1-2; 9 bases map to TRBD1. The CDR3 has 13 residues. The J segment lost 8 bases and the V segment lost 4 bases, leaving 6 bases of the junction unmatched. Germline V CDR1 and CDR2: SGHRS, YFSETQ. This CDR3 is CASSVAGTGGYTF. CDR3 nucleotide sequence: TGCGCCAGCAGCGTGGCCGGGACAGGGGGCTACACCTTC.

Concerning this clone: The sample contains more than one DNA sequence encoding this CDR3. This chain links TRBV7-3 with TRBJ2-1; a weak D match, TRBD2 (5 bases). The CDR3 totals 15 residues. V was clipped by 1 base and J by 4 bases, with 11 bases between them. In germline, CDR1 is SGHTA, CDR2 FQGTGA. The CDR3 coding sequence is TGTGCCAGCAGCTTAAACGGAGGTATTTACAATGAGCAGTTCTTC. Translation gives CASSLNGGIYNEQFF. Full variable domain (rest looked up from reference TRBV7-3 and TRBJ2-1): GAGVSQTPSNKVTEKGKYVELRCDPISGHTALYWYRQSLGQGPEFLIYFQGTGAADDSGLPNDRFFAVRPEGSVSTLKIQRTERGDSAVYLCASSLNGGIYNEQFFGPGTRLTVL.

Remarks on this clone: The same CDR3 arises from other DNA sequences in this sample as well. The chain recombines TRBV18 with TRBJ2-5, with D unresolved. CDR1 KGHSH and CDR2 LQKENI come from the germline V gene. V was trimmed by 1 base and J by 2 bases, leaving 5 bases between them. The CDR3 extends over 13 amino acids. The CDR3: CASSPRGQETQYF. For the CDR3, the DNA is TGTGCCAGCTCACCACGTGGGCAAGAGACCCAGTACTTC.

The chain uses TRBV9 and TRBJ2-3; 8 bases are shared with TRBD2. The CDR3 contains 15 residues. Germline assignment: CDR1 SGDLS and CDR2 YYNGEE. V dropped 2 bases and J dropped 7; count of bases not matched to a gene: 9. This CDR3 is CASSVESGSRNTQYF. CDR3 bases: TGTGCCAGCAGCGTGGAAAGCGGGAGTCGCAATACGCAGTATTTT.

The V gene is TRBV19, the J gene TRBJ2-7; D might be TRBD2 (5 bases). The CDR3 is 15 amino acids. Per germline, CDR1 LNHDA and CDR2 SQIVND (reference sequence). With 5 bases removed from V and 2 bases from J, the gap between germline ends came to 16 bases. The CDR3 protein is CASSPGRTPTYEQYF. The DNA of the CDR3 is TGTGCCAGTAGTCCCGGACGGACTCCAACCTACGAGCAGTACTTC.

This chain connects TRBV28 to TRBJ2-3; possible D gene TRBD1, 6 bases. The CDR3 contains 14 residues. The V and J ends lost 3 bases and 6 bases respectively, with 13 bases between them. In germline, CDR1 is MDHEN, CDR2 SYDVKM. The CDR3 bases are TGTGCCAGCAGTTTCCCAGGGGCTTGGGATACGCAGTATTTT. This codes for CASSFPGAWDTQYF.